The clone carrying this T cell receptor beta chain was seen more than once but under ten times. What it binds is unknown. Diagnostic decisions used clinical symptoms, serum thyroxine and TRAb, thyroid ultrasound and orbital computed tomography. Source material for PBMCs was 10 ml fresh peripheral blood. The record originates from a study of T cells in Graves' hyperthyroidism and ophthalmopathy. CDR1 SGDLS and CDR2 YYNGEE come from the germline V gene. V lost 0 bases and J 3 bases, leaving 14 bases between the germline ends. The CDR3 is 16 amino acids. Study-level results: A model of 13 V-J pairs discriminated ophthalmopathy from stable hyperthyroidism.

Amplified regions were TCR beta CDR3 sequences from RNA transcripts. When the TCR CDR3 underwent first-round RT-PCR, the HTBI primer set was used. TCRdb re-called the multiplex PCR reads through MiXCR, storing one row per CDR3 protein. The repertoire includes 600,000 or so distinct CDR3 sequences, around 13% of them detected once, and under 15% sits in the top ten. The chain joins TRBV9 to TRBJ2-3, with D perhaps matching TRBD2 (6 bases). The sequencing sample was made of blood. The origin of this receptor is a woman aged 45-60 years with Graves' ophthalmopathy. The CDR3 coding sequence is TGTGCCAGCAGCGTAGGTGATAGCGGATTAACAGATACGCAGTATTTT. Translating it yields CASSVGDSGLTDTQYF.